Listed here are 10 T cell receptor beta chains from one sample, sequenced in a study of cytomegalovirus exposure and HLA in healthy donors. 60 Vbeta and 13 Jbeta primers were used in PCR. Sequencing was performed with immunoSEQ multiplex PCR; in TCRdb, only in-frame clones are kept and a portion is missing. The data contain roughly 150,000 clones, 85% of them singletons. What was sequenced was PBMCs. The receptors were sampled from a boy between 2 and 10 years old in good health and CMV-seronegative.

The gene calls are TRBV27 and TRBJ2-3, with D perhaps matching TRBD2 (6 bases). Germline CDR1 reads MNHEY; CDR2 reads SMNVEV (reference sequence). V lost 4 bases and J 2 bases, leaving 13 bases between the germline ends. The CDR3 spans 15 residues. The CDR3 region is CASSSRDSPTDTQYF. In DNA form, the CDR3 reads TGTGCCAGCAGTTCCCGGGACTCTCCCACAGATACGCAGTATTTT.

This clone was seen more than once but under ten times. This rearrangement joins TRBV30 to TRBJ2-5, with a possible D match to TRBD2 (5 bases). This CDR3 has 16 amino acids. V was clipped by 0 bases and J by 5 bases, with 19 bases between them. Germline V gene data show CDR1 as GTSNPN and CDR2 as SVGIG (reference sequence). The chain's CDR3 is CAWSVVCRHPGETQYF. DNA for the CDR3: TGTGCCTGGAGTGTAGTTTGTAGGCACCCGGGGGAGACCCAGTACTTC. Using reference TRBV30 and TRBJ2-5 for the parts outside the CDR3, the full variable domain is SQTIHQWPATLVQPVGSPLSLECTVEGTSNPNLYWYRQAAGRGLQLLFYSVGIGQISSEVPQNLSASRPQDRQFILSSKKLLLSDSGFYLCAWSVVCRHPGETQYFGPGTRLLVL.

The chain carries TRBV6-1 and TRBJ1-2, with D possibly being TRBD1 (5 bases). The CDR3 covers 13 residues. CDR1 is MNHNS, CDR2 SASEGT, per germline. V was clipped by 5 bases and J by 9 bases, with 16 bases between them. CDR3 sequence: CASSPPSRASYTF. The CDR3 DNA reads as TGTGCCAGCAGTCCCCCTTCCAGGGCGAGCTACACCTTC.

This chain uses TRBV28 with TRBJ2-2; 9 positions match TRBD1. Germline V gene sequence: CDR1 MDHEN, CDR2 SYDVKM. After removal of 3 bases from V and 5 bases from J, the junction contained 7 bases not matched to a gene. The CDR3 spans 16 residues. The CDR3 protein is CASSFRAGTGTGELFF. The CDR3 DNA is TGTGCCAGCAGTTTTAGGGCAGGGACAGGGACCGGGGAGCTGTTTTTT.

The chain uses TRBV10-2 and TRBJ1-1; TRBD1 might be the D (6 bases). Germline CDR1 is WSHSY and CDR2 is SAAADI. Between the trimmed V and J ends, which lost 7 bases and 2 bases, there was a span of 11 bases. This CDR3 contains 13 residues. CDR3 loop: CASKTGQNTEAFF. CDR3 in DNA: TGCGCCAGCAAGACGGGACAAAACACTGAAGCTTTCTTT.

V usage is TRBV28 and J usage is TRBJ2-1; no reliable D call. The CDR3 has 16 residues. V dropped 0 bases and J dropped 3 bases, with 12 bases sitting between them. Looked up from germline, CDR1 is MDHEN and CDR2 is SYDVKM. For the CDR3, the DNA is TGTGCCAGCAGTTTATGGTCGGGTTTAGGCTACAATGAGCAGTTCTTC. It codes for CASSLWSGLGYNEQFF.

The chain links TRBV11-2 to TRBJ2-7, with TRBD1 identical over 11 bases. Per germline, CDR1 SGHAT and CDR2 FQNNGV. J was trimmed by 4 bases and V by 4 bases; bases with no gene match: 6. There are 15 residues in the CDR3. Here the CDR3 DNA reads TGTGCCAGCAGCTCCCGGGACAGGGGGGATTACGAGCAGTACTTC. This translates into CASSSRDRGDYEQYF.

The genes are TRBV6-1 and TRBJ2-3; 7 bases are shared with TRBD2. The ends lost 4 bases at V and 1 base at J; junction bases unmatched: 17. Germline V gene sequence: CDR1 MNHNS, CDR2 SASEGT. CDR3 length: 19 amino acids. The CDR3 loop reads CASSVREASGYLGTDTQYF. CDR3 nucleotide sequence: TGTGCCAGCAGTGTTAGGGAGGCTAGCGGATATCTTGGCACAGATACGCAGTATTTT.

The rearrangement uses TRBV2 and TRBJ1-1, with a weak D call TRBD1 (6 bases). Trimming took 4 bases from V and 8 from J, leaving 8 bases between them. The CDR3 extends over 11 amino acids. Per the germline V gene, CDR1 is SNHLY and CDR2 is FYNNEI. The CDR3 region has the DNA TGTGCCAGCAGTGGAGGGGGAGAAGCTTTCTTT. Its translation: CASSGGGEAFF.

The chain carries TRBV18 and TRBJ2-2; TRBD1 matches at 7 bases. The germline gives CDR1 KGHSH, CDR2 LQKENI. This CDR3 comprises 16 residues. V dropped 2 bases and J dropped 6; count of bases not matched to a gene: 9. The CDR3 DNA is TGTGCCAGCTCACCAATTTTGGGACAGCCAGCCGGGGAGCTGTTTTTT. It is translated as CASSPILGQPAGELFF.